This T cell receptor beta chain came from a study of a mutant IDH1 vaccine in newly diagnosed glioma. Study information: The study started vaccination 4-6 weeks after radiotherapy alone, or with temozolomide cycles. Those enrolled had earlier been treated with radiotherapy, temozolomide, or both, mostly both.

Indicated time point: week 35, safety follow-up. Mutant IDH1 20-mer peptide, at 300 ug, made up each vaccine dose, with topical imiquimod. A word on this clone: Antigen unknown.

Measured with immunoSEQ multiplex PCR; TCRdb has only the in-frame clones, and not every one. The table lists tens of thousands of clones, roughly 80% of them singletons. Unmatched junction bases numbered 9, after V lost 3 bases and J lost 11 bases. In germline, CDR1 is SGHNT, CDR2 YYREEE (reference sequence). The CDR3 consists of 13 residues. The sample in question was PBMCs, obtained from a glioma patient whose treatment included an IDH1 peptide vaccine. The chain recombines TRBV5-4 with TRBJ1-2; 8 nucleotides agree with TRBD1. This sequence was found in a man aged 35 to 55 with glioma. CDR3 residues: CASSSDRGDLYTF. The CDR3, as DNA: TGTGCCAGCAGCTCCGACAGGGGCGATCTTTACACCTTC.